This T cell receptor (beta chain) was captured by sequencing in a study of blood T cell repertoires in COVID-19. Study at large: Some COVID-19 samples were acute and others convalescent; all came from the United States, Italy and Spain. In each case, the material was cDNA or gDNA derived from T cells, B-cell-depleted T cells, or PBMCs.

Per the original data handling: Reference gene primer amplification in the assay estimated nucleated cell counts. Only in-frame clones appear in the TCRdb table, and some are missing; sequencing was by immunoSEQ multiplex PCR. V and J calls and clone size are those listed in that table; D and trimming were worked out from the DNA. The repertoire has roughly 50,000 clones, just over 85% of them found once; the top ten carry roughly 2.9%. The length of the CDR3 is 14 residues. V lost 5 bases and J lost 4; bases outside the gene matches: 2. Germline-derived CDR1 and CDR2 are LGHDT and YNNKEL (reference sequence).

The chain joins TRBV3-1 (or the pseudogene TRBV3-2) to TRBJ2-3; TRBD2 aligns across 11 bases. The sequenced material came from peripheral blood. The sequence was obtained from a woman older than 75 with acute or convalescent COVID-19. The CDR3 bases are TGTGCCAGCAGCAAACTAGCGGGAGCAGATACGCAGTATTTT. This codes for CASSKLAGADTQYF.